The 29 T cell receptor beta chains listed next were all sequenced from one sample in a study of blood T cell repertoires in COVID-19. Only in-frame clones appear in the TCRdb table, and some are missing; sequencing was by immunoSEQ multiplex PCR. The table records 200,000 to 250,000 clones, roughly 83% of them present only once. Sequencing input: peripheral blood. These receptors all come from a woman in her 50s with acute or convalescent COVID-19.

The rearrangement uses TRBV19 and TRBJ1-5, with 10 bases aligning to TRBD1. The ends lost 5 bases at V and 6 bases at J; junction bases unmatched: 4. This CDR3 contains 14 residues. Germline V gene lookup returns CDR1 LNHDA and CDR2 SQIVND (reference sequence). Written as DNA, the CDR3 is TGTGCCAGTAGTGTGACAGGGGGCTTTCAGCCCCAGCATTTT. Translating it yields CASSVTGGFQPQHF.

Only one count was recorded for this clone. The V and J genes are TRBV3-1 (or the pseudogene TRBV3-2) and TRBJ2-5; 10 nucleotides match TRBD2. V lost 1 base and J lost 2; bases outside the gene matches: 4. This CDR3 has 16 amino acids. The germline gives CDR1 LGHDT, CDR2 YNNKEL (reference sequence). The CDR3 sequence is CASSQGGLAEQETQYF. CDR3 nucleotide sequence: TGTGCCAGCAGCCAAGGCGGACTAGCGGAACAAGAGACCCAGTACTTC.

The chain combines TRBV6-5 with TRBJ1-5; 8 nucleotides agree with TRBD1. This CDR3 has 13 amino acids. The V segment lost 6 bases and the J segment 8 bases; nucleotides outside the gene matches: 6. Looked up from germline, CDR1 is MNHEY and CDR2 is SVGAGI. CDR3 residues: CASSLRGREPQHF. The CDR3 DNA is TGTGCCAGCAGCCTCAGGGGGCGGGAGCCCCAGCATTTT.

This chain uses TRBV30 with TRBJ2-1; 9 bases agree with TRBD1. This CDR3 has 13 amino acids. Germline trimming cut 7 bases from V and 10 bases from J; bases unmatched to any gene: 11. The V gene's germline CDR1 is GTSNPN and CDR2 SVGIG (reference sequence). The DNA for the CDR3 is TGTGCCTTGGAGGGGCCCGACAGGGGGGAGCAGTTCTTC. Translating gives CALEGPDRGEQFF.

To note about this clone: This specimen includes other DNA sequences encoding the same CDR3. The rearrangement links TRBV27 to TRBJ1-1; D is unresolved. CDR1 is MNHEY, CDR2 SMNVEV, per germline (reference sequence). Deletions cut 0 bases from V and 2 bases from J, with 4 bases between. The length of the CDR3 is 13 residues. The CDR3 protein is CASSLSRNTEAFF. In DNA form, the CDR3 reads TGTGCCAGCAGTTTATCTAGAAACACTGAAGCTTTCTTT.

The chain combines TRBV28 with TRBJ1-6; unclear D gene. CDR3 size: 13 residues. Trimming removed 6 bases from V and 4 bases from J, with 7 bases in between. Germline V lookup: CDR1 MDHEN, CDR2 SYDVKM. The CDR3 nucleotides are TGTGCCAGCAGCCCGTCGTATAATTCACCCCTCCACTTT. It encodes CASSPSYNSPLHF.

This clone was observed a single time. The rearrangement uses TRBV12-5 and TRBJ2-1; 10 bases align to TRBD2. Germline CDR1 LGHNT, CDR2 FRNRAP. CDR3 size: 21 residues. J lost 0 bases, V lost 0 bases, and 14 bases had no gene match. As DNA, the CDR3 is TGTGCTAGTGGTTTGGTATTATTCGCGCTAGCGGGGGCCGTCTCCTACAATGAGCAGTTCTTC. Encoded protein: CASGLVLFALAGAVSYNEQFF.

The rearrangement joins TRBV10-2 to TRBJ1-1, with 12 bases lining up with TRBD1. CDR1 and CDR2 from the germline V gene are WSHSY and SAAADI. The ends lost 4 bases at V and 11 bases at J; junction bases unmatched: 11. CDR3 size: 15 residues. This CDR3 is CASSVAGTGGARAFF. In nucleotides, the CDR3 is TGCGCCAGCAGTGTGGCCGGGACAGGGGGCGCACGGGCTTTCTTT.

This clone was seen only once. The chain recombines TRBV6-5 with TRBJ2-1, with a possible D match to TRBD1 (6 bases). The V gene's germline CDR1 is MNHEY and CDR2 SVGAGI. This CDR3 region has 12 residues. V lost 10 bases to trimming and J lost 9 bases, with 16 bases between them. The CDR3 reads CATGLRGIEQFF. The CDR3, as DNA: TGTGCCACCGGTTTGAGGGGGATTGAGCAGTTCTTC.

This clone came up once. The CDR3 nucleotides read TGCGCCAGCAGCTTGGCCGACCCGGGTGGCTACACCTTC. It encodes CASSLADPGGYTF. The chain combines TRBV5-1 with TRBJ1-2, with unresolved D. Germline CDR1 is SGHRS and CDR2 is YFSETQ. V was shortened by 0 bases and J by 7 bases, with 10 bases between the two germline ends. The CDR3 sequence is 13 residues long.

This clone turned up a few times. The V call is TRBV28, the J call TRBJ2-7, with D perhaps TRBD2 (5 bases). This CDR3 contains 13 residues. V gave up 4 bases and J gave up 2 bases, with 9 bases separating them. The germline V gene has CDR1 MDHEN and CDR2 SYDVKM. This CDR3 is CASSSAGAYEQYF. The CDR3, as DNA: TGTGCCAGCAGTTCAGCCGGGGCCTACGAGCAGTACTTC.

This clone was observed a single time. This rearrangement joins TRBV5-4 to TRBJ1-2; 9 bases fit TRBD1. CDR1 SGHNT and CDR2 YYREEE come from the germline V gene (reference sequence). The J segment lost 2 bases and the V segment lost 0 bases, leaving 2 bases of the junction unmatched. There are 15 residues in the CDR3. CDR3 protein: CASSLGDRANYGYTF. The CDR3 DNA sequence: TGTGCCAGCAGCTTGGGGGACAGGGCAAACTATGGCTACACCTTC.

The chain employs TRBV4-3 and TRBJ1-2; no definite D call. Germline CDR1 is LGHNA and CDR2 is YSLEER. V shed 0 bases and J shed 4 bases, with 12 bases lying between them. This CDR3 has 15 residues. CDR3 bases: TGCGCCAGCAGCCAAGATTTCACAGTTTCCTATGGCTACACCTTC. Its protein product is CASSQDFTVSYGYTF.

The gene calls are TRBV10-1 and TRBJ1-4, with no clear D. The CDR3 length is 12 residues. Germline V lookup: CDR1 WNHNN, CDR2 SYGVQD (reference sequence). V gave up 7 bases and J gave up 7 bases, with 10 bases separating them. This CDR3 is CASTAGGEKLFF. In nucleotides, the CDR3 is TGCGCCAGCACCGCCGGCGGTGAAAAACTGTTTTTT.

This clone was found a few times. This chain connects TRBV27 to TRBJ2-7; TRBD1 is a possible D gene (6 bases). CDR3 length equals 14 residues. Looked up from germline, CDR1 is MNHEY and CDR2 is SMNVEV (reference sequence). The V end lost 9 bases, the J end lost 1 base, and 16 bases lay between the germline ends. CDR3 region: CASSPQGRSYEQYF. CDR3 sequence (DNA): TGTGCCAGTTCCCCCCAGGGGCGATCCTACGAGCAGTACTTC.

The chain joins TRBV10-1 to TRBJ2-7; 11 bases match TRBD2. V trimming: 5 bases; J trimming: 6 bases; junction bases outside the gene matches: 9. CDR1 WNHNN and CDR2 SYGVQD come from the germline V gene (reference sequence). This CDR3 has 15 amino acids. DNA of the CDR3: TGCGCCAGCAGTCATCCGGGACTAGCGGCCTCCGAGCAGTACTTC. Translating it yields CASSHPGLAASEQYF.

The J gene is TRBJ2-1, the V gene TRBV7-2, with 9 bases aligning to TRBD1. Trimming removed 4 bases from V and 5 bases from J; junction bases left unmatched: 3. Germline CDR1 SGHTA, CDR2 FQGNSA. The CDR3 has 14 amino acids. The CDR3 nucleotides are TGTGCCAGCAGCTCCCGGACAGGGGACAATGAGCAGTTCTTC. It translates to CASSSRTGDNEQFF.

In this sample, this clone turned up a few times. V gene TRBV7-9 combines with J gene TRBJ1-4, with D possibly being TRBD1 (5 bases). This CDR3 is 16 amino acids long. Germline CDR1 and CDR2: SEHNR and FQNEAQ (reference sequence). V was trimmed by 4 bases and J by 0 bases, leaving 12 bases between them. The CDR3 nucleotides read TGTGCCAGCAGCTCCGGGACTCAGGCAACTAATGAAAAACTGTTTTTT. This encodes CASSSGTQATNEKLFF. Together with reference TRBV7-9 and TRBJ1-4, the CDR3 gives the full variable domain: DTGVSQNPRHKITKRGQNVTFRCDPISEHNRLYWYRQTLGQGPEFLTYFQNEAQLEKSRLLSDRFSAERPKGSFSTLEIQRTEQGDSAMYLCASSSGTQATNEKLFFGSGTQLSVL.

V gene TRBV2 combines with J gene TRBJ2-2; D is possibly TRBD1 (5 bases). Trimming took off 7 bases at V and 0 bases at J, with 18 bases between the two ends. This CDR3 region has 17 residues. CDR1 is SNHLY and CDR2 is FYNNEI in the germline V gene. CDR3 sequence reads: CASTDAPQGANTGELFF. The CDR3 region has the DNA TGTGCCAGCACCGACGCCCCGCAGGGCGCGAACACCGGGGAGCTGTTTTTT.

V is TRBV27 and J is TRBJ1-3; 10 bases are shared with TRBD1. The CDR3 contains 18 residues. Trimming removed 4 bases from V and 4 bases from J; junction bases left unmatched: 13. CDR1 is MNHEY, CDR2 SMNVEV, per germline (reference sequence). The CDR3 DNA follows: TGTGCCAGCAGTTCAGCACGTGGACAGGGGGTAACAGGAAACACCATATATTTT. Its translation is CASSSARGQGVTGNTIYF.

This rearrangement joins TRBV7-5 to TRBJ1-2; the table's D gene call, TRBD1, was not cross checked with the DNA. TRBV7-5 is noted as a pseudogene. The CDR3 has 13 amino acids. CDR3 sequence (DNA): TGTGTCAGAAGCCCTAGACAGAACTATGGCTACACCTTC. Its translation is CVRSPRQNYGYTF.

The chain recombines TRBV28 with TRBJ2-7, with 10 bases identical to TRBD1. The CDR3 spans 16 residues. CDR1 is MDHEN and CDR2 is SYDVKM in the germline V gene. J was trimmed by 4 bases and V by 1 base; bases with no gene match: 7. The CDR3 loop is CASSLLGGTGVYEQYF. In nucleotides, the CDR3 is TGTGCCAGCAGTTTATTAGGAGGGACAGGGGTATACGAGCAGTACTTC.

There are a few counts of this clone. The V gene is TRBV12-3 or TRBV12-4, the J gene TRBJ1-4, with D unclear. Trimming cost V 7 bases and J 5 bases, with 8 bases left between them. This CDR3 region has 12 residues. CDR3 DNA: TGTGCCAGCAAGAGATTGAATGAAAAACTGTTTTTT. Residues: CASKRLNEKLFF.

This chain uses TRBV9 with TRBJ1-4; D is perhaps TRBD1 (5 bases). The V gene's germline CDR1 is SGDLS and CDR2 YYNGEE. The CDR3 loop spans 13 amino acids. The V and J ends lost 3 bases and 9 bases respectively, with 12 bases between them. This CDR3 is CASSAAGEKKLFF. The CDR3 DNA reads TGTGCCAGCAGCGCCGCGGGGGAGAAAAAACTGTTTTTT.

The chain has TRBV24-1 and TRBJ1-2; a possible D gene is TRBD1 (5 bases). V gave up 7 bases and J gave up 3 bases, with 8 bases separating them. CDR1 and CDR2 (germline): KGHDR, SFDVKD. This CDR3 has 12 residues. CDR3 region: CATRGRDYGYTF. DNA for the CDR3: TGTGCCACCAGAGGCAGGGACTATGGCTACACCTTC.

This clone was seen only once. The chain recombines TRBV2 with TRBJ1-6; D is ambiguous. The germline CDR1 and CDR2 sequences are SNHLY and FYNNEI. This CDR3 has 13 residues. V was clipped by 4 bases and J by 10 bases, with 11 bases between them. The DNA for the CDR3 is TGTGCCAGCAGTGTAGGCGGGCGGTCACCCCTCCACTTT. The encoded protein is CASSVGGRSPLHF.

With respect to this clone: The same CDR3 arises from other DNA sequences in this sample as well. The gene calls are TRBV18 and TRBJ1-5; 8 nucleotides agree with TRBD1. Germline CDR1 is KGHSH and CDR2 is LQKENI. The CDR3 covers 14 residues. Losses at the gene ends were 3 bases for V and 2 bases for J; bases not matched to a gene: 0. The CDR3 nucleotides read TGTGCCAGCTCACCGGGACAGGGCAATCAGCCCCAGCATTTT. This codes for CASSPGQGNQPQHF.

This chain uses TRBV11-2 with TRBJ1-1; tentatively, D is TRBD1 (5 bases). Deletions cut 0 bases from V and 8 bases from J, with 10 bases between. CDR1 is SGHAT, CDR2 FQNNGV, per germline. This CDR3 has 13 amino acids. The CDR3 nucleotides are TGTGCCAGCAGCTTAGATCAGGGAAGGGAAGCTTTCTTT. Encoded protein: CASSLDQGREAFF.

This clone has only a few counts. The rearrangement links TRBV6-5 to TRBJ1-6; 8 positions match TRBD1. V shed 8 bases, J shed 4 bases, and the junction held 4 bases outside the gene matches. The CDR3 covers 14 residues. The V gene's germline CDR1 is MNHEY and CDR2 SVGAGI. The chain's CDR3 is CASVQGGYNSPLHF. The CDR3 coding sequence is TGTGCCAGCGTACAGGGGGGGTATAATTCACCCCTCCACTTT.